This is a list of T cell receptor beta chains from one sample in a study of Tregs in tolerant kidney transplant recipients. Profiling relied on immunoSEQ multiplex PCR, and the TCRdb table lists in-frame clones only, not all of them. The table includes more than 60,000 clones, 98% detected once. Sequenced material: CD4+ T cells from blood, taken before the transplant. The receptors here all came from a human donor who received a combined kidney and bone marrow transplant. The CDR3 runs from the conserved cysteine through the conserved F or W. The D gene is left open where the match is weak. For some rows the clone size is stated as once, few or many, or as a class when expanded; others skip it.

d_call j_call clone_size v_call cdr3_nt cdr3_aa
TRBD1 TRBJ1-1 NA TRBV7-2 TGTGCCAGCAGCCCGGAGACAGGGTTCGGTGAAGCTTTCTTT CASSPETGFGEAFF
NA TRBJ2-5 NA TRBV13 TGTGCCAGCAGCTTAGGGGGAGCCTCTCTACAGACCCAGTACTTC CASSLGGASLQTQYF
TRBD1 TRBJ1-2 NA TRBV11-3 TGTGCCAGCAGCTTAGAAGCAGGGGGAGTTTTATATGGCTACACCTTC CASSLEAGGVLYGYTF
NA TRBJ2-5 NA TRBV5-1 TGCGCCAGCAGCCTAAAAGAGACCCAGTACTTC CASSLKETQYF
TRBD1 TRBJ1-2 NA TRBV9 TGTGCCAGCAGCGTTCGGACAGGGGAGAGGTATGGCTACACCTTC CASSVRTGERYGYTF
TRBD2 TRBJ2-2 NA TRBV5-5 TGTGCCAGCAGCTTGACTAGCGGGAGTATCGGGGAGCTGTTTTTT CASSLTSGSIGELFF
NA TRBJ1-1 NA TRBV6-4 TGTGCCAGCAGTTTCAACGGAGGGACTGAAGCTTTCTTT CASSFNGGTEAFF
NA TRBJ1-1 NA TRBV6-5 TGTGCCAGCAGTTGGGAGACAGGACGGAGCACTGAAGCTTTCTTT CASSWETGRSTEAFF
TRBD1 TRBJ1-4 NA TRBV28 TGTGCCAGCAGTTTAAAGACAGGGGGCTATGAAAAACTGTTTTTT CASSLKTGGYEKLFF
TRBD1 TRBJ2-7 NA TRBV6-1 TGTGCCAGCAGTGGTCAGGGGGTTTCCTACGAGCAGTACTTC CASSGQGVSYEQYF
TRBD1 TRBJ1-2 NA TRBV5-1 TGCGCCAGCAGTAAGGGACAGGGGGCAAACTATGGCTACACCTTC CASSKGQGANYGYTF
NA TRBJ2-7 NA TRBV4-1 TGCGCCAGCAGCCCGATTCTGAGGCGGGGTACCTACGAGCAGTACTTC CASSPILRRGTYEQYF
TRBD1 TRBJ2-5 NA TRBV10-3 TGTGCCATCAGCCAGAGAACGACAGGGCCGGGGGAGACCCAGTACTTC CAISQRTTGPGETQYF
TRBD1 TRBJ1-5 NA TRBV19 TGTGCCAGTAGTATATCACAGGGGAGGAATCAGCCCCAGCATTTT CASSISQGRNQPQHF
NA TRBJ2-1 NA TRBV23-1 TGCGCCAGCAGTCAATCCCTCAATCAGGGCTACAATGAGCAGTTCTTC CASSQSLNQGYNEQFF
TRBD1 TRBJ1-2 NA TRBV6-1 TGTGCCAGCATGGGTCTCAGGGGGAAAAACTATGGCTACACCTTC CASMGLRGKNYGYTF
NA TRBJ1-2 NA TRBV11-2 TGTGCCAGCAGCTTATGGACTGATTGGGGCTACACCTTC CASSLWTDWGYTF
NA TRBJ1-1 NA TRBV30 TGTGCCTGGAGTGTGAGCTACACTGAAGCTTTCTTT CAWSVSYTEAFF
NA TRBJ2-5 NA TRBV7-2 TGTGCCAGCAGCTTGCCGTTGACAGAACAAGAGACCCAGTACTTC CASSLPLTEQETQYF
NA TRBJ1-2 once TRBV11-2 TGTGCCAGCAGCCCCCGCCGGGAGGGCCCTAGCTATGGCTACACCTTC CASSPRREGPSYGYTF
TRBD1 TRBJ2-4 NA TRBV19 TGTGCCAGTAGTCTACAGGGGCCGGTAGCCAAAAACATTCAGTACTTC CASSLQGPVAKNIQYF
TRBD2 TRBJ2-3 NA TRBV5-6 TGTGCCAGCAGCTTTGGCGGGAGGGCAAGTACGCAGTATTTT CASSFGGRASTQYF
TRBD2 TRBJ2-7 once TRBV7-3 TGTGCCAGCAGCTTAACGGCGGGGAGGGGCTACGAGCAGTACTTC CASSLTAGRGYEQYF
TRBD2 TRBJ2-3 NA TRBV29-1 TGCAGCGCCGGGGAGGGCGCGGATACGCAGTATTTT CSAGEGADTQYF
NA TRBJ2-7 NA TRBV6-1 TGTGCCAGCAGTGCAGCCTACGAGCAGTACTTC CASSAAYEQYF
TRBD2 TRBJ2-2 NA TRBV10-3 TGTGCCATTTCACCGGGGGGCGGGGAGCTGTTTTTT CAISPGGGELFF
NA TRBJ1-5 NA TRBV19 TGTGCCAGTAGTATCGGAGCGGGGGGAAGGCAGCCCCAGCATTTT CASSIGAGGRQPQHF
TRBD2 TRBJ2-2 NA TRBV6-1 TGTGCCAGCAGTGAAGCGCGGGGGGCTGGAGACACCGGGGAGCTGTTTTTT CASSEARGAGDTGELFF
NA TRBJ2-3 NA TRBV7-2 TGTGCCAGCAGCCCGACAGTCTCTAGCACAGATACGCAGTATTTT CASSPTVSSTDTQYF
NA TRBJ2-7 NA TRBV11-2 TGTGCCAGCAGCCCGTCGTATTACGAGCAGTACTTC CASSPSYYEQYF
NA TRBJ2-1 NA TRBV9 TGTGCCAGCAGCCCGCGGCAGGGGTCATCTAACAATGAGCAGTTCTTC CASSPRQGSSNNEQFF
NA TRBJ1-4 NA TRBV9 TGTGCCAGCAGCGAATCCATCAATAGCGCAACTAATGAAAAACTGTTTTTT CASSESINSATNEKLFF
NA TRBJ1-1 few TRBV25-1 TGTGCCAGCCCCCCCAAGAGCCCTGAAGCTTTCTTT CASPPKSPEAFF
TRBD1 TRBJ1-2 NA TRBV10-3 TGTGCCATCAGTGAGTCGAGGGACAGGGGCTCCTATGGCTACACCTTC CAISESRDRGSYGYTF
NA TRBJ2-5 NA TRBV20-1 TGCAGTGCTAGAGGTCAGGAGACCCAGTACTTC CSARGQETQYF
NA TRBJ1-1 NA TRBV6-4 TGTGCCAGCAGTCCATCTCAGGGGAACACTGAAGCTTTCTTT CASSPSQGNTEAFF
NA TRBJ2-7 NA TRBV9 TGTGCCAGCAGCGGGGGAATACAGGGTTACGAGCAGTACTTC CASSGGIQGYEQYF
NA TRBJ1-2 NA TRBV2 TGTGCCAGCAGTGAAGAGCAGGGAGGCTATGGCTACACCTTC CASSEEQGGYGYTF
TRBD1 TRBJ1-4 NA TRBV18 TGTGCCAGCTCACCGGGGACAGGGGAAGAAAAACTGTTTTTT CASSPGTGEEKLFF
TRBD1 TRBJ1-1 NA TRBV18 TGTGCCAGCTCACTTCGACAGGGTACTGAAGCTTTCTTT CASSLRQGTEAFF
TRBD1 TRBJ2-7 NA TRBV4-3 TGCGCCAGCAGCCAAGAATTGAGGGGGCCGTACGAGCAGTACTTC CASSQELRGPYEQYF
NA TRBJ2-3 NA TRBV6-1 TGTGCCAGCAGTACCACACAGGGTTCCCCTCAGTATTTT CASSTTQGSPQYF
NA TRBJ1-2 NA TRBV2 TGTGCCAGCAGTGTCTACGGTAACTATGGCTACACCTTC CASSVYGNYGYTF
NA TRBJ2-1 NA TRBV5-1 TGCGCCAGCAGCTTGGGGGGCAGCTTAATCGATGAGCAGTTCTTC CASSLGGSLIDEQFF
TRBD2 TRBJ2-1 NA TRBV6-6 TGTGCCAGCAGTCTTGTAGCGGGGGGGTACAATGAGCAGTTCTTC CASSLVAGGYNEQFF
TRBD1 TRBJ1-1 NA TRBV18 TGTGCCAGCTCACCACTCCAGGGGGGACAGAACACTGAAGCTTTCTTT CASSPLQGGQNTEAFF
TRBD2 TRBJ2-7 NA TRBV5-4 TGTGCCAGCAGCACGGGACTAGCGGACATTTACGAGCAGTACTTC CASSTGLADIYEQYF
TRBD2 TRBJ2-3 NA TRBV4-1 TGCGCCAGCAGCCAAACTAGCGGGAGTCAAGATACGCAGTATTTT CASSQTSGSQDTQYF
NA TRBJ1-6 NA TRBV5-1 TGCGCCAGCAGCTTGGATGGGGAGTCTAGGTCACCCCTCCACTTT CASSLDGESRSPLHF
NA TRBJ2-1 NA TRBV7-2 TGTGCCAGCAGCCCCCGGAGGGCCAATGAGCAGTTCTTC CASSPRRANEQFF
NA TRBJ2-7 NA TRBV4-3 TGCGCCAGCAGCCAAAATCCAGGATATACTTACGAGCAGTACTTC CASSQNPGYTYEQYF
NA TRBJ1-6 NA TRBV30 TGTGCCTGGAATCGGGATTATAATTCACCCCTCCACTTT CAWNRDYNSPLHF
TRBD1 TRBJ2-7 NA TRBV27 TGTGCCAGCAGACCGACAGGGACCTACGAGCAGTACTTC CASRPTGTYEQYF
NA TRBJ1-2 NA TRBV18 TGTGCCAGCTCACCACCGGGGGGGAACTATGGCTACACCTTC CASSPPGGNYGYTF
NA TRBJ1-4 many TRBV7-2 TGTGCCAGCAGCTTAAGGGGAACTAATGAAAAACTGTTTTTT CASSLRGTNEKLFF
NA TRBJ1-1 NA TRBV5-1 TGCGCCAGCAGCTCGGACCGCGCAGGGGATTATACTGAAGCTTTCTTT CASSSDRAGDYTEAFF
NA TRBJ2-1 NA TRBV5-1 TGCGCCAGCAGCTTGATGGGTTCCCGACTTACTTACAATGAGCAGTTCTTC CASSLMGSRLTYNEQFF
NA TRBJ1-6 NA TRBV7-3 TGTGCCAGCAGCGCTACAGGGTCGGGGAGTTCACCCCTCCACTTT CASSATGSGSSPLHF